This note documents a single T cell receptor beta chain sequence. Its target is not known. This CDR3 has 15 amino acids. CDR1 and CDR2 (germline): SGDLS, YYNGEE. Trimming removed 3 bases at V and 0 bases at J, with 13 bases between. This sample was taken from a study of hypomethylating agent response in myelodysplastic syndrome. Study-wide points: Healthy controls were not age-matched to MDS patients, possibly affecting comparisons.

Measured with immunoSEQ multiplex PCR; TCRdb has only the in-frame clones, and not every one. The data show a few thousand clones, almost 85% seen once. The gene calls are TRBV9 and TRBJ2-7; TRBD2 is a possible D gene (6 bases). This sequence was found in a human donor with myelodysplastic syndrome. Sequencing was performed on bone marrow, taken before or after starting hypomethylating agent treatment for myelodysplastic syndrome (not recorded which). CDR3: CASSGRSGPSYEQYF. CDR3 DNA sequence: TGTGCCAGCAGCGGAAGAAGCGGGCCCTCCTACGAGCAGTACTTC.